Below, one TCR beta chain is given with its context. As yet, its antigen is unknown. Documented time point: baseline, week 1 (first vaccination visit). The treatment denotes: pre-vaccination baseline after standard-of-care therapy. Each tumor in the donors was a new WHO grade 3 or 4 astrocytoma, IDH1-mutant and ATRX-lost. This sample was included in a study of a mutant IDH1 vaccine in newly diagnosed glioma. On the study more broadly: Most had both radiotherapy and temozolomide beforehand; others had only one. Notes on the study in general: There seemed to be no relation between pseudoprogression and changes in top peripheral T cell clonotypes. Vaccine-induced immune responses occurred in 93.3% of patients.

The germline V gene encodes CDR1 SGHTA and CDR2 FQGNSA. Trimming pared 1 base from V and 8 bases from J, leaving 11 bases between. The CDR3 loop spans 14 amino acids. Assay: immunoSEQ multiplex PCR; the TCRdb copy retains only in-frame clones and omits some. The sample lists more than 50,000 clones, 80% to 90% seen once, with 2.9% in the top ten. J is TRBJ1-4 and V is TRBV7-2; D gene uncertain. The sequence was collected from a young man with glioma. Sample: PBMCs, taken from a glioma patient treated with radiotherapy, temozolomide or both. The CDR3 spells CASSLVRGSEKLFF. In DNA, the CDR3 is TGTGCCAGCAGCTTAGTGAGAGGGTCCGAAAAACTGTTTTTT.